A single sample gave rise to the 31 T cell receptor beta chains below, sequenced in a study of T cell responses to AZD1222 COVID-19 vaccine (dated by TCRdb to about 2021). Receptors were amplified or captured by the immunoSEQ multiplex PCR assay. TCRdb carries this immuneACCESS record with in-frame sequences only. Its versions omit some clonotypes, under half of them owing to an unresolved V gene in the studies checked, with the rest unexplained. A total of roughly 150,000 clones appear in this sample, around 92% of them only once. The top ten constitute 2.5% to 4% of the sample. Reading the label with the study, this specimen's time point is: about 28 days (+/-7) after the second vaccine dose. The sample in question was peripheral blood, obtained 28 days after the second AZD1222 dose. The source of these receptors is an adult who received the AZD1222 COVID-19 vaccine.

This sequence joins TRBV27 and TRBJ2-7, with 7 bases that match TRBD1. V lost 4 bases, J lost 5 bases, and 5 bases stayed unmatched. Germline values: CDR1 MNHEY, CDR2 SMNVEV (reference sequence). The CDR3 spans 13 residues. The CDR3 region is CASSSYRGDEQYF. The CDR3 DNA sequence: TGTGCCAGCAGTTCATACAGGGGCGACGAGCAGTACTTC.

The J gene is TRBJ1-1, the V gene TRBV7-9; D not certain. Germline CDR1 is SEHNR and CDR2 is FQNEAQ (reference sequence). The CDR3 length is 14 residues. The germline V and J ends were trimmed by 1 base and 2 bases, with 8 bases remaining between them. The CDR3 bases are TGTGCCAGCAGCTTAGTAGGGCAAAACACTGAAGCTTTCTTT. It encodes CASSLVGQNTEAFF.

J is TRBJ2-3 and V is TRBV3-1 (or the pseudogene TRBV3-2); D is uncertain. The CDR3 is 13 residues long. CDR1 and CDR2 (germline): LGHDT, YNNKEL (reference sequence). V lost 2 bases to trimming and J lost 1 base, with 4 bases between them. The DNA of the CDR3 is TGTGCCAGCAGCCAACCCGGCACAGATACGCAGTATTTT. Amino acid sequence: CASSQPGTDTQYF.

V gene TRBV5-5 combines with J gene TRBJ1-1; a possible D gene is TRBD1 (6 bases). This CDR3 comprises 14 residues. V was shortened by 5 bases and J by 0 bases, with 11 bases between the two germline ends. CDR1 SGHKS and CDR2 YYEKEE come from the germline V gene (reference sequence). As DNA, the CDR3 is TGTGCCAGCAGTTTACAGGGTATGAACACTGAAGCTTTCTTT. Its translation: CASSLQGMNTEAFF.

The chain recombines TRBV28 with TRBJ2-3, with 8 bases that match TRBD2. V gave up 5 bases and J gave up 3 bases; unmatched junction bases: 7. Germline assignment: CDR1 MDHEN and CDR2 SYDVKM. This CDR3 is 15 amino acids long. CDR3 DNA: TGTGCCAGCAGTCCAGCGGGAGCCAGAACAGATACGCAGTATTTT. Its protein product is CASSPAGARTDTQYF.

CDR3 region: CASSLTGAAMNTEAFF. In DNA, the CDR3 is TGTGCCAGCTCACTCACTGGGGCAGCGATGAACACTGAAGCTTTCTTT. The chain uses TRBV18 and TRBJ1-1, with a tentative D call TRBD1 (5 bases). CDR3 length equals 16 residues. The germline V gene encodes CDR1 KGHSH and CDR2 LQKENI. Trimming shortened V by 4 bases and J by 0 bases, and 15 bases separated the two germline ends.

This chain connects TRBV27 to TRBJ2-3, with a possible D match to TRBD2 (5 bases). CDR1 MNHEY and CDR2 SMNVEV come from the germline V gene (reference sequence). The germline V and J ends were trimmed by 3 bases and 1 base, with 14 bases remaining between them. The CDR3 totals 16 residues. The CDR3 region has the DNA TGTGCCAGCAGTTTGAGGAGGCGGGTTCGCACAGATACGCAGTATTTT. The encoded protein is CASSLRRRVRTDTQYF.

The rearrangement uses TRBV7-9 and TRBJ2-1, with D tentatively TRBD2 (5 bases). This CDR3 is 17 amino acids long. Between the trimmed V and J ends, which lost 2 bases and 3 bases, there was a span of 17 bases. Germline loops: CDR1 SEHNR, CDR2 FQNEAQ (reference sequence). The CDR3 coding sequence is TGTGCCAGCAGCTTACGGAGGAGCCGGGCCCTCTACAATGAGCAGTTCTTC. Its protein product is CASSLRRSRALYNEQFF.

DNA of the CDR3: TGTGCCAGCAGTGAAGTCGCAGGGTGGGACTATGGCTACACCTTC. Its protein is CASSEVAGWDYGYTF. The chain employs TRBV6-1 and TRBJ1-2; D may be TRBD1 (5 bases). Trimming left V 1 base short and J 3 bases short, with 12 bases between. The CDR3 spans 15 residues. Per germline, CDR1 MNHNS and CDR2 SASEGT.

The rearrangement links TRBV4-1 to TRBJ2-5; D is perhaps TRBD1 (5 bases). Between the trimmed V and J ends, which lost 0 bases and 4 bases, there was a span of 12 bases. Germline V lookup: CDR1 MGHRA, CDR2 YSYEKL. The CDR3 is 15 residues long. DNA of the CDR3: TGCGCCAGCAGCCAAGACCCCAGGGTTCGAGAGACCCAGTACTTC. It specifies CASSQDPRVRETQYF.

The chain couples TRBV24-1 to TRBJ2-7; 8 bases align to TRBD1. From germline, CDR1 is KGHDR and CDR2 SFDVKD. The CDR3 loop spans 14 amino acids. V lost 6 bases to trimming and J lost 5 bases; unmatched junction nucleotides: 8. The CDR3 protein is CATSNPQGANEQYF. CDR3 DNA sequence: TGTGCCACCAGTAATCCGCAGGGGGCCAACGAGCAGTACTTC.

The CDR3 loop reads CSASKPGQAYGYTF. The CDR3 DNA reads TGCAGTGCTAGTAAGCCGGGACAAGCCTATGGCTACACCTTC. The chain recombines TRBV20-1 with TRBJ1-2; TRBD1 might be the D (6 bases). The CDR3 runs to 14 residues. The V end was cut by 3 bases, the J end by 4 bases, with 15 bases between. Germline CDR1 and CDR2: DFQATT and SNEGSKA (reference sequence).

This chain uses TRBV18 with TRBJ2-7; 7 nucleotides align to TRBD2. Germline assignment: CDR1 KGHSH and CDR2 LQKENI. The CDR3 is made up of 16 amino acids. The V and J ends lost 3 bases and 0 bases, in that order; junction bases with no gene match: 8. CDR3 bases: TGTGCCAGCTCACCTCTGAGCGGGGTGAGCTCCTACGAGCAGTACTTC. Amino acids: CASSPLSGVSSYEQYF.

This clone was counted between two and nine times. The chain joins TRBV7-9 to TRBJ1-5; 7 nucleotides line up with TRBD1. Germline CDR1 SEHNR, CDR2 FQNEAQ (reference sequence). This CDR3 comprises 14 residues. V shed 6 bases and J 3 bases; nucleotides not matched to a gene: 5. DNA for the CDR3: TGTGCCAGCAGTCCCGGGACAGACAATCAGCCCCAGCATTTT. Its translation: CASSPGTDNQPQHF.

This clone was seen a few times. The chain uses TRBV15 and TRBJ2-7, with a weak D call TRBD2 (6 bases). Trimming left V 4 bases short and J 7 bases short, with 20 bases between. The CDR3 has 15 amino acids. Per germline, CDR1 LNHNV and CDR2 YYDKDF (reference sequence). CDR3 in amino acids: CATSTHTGEFMEQYF. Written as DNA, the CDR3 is TGTGCCACCAGCACCCACACGGGGGAGTTTATGGAGCAGTACTTC. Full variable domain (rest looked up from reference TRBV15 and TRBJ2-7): DAMVIQNPRYQVTQFGKPVTLSCSQTLNHNVMYWYQQKSSQAPKLLFHYYDKDFNNEADTPDNFQSRRPNTSFCFLDIRSPGLGDTAMYLCATSTHTGEFMEQYFGPGTRLTVT.

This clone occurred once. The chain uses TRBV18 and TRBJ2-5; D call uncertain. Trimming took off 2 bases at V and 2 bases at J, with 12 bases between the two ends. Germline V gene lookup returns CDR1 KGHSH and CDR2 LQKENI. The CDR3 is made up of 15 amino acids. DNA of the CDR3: TGTGCCAGCTCACCAATTCCCGGCCAGCAAGAGACCCAGTACTTC. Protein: CASSPIPGQQETQYF.

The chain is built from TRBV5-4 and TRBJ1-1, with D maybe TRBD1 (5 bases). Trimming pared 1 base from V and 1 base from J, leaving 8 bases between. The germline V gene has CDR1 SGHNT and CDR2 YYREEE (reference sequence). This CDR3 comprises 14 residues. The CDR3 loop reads CASSLLRGNTEAFF. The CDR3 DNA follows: TGTGCCAGCAGCTTGCTGAGGGGGAACACTGAAGCTTTCTTT.

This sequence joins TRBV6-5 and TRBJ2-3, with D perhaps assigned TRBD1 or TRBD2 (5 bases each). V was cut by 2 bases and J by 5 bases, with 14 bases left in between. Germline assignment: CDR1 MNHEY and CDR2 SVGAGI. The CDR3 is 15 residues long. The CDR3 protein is CASSYGGISVDTQYF. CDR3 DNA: TGTGCCAGCAGTTACGGGGGAATCAGTGTAGATACGCAGTATTTT.

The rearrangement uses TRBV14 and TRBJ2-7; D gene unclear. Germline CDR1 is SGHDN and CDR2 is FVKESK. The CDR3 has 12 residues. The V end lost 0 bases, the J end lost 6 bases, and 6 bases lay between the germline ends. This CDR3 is CASSQDIAEQYF. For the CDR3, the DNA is TGTGCCAGCAGCCAAGATATAGCCGAGCAGTACTTC.

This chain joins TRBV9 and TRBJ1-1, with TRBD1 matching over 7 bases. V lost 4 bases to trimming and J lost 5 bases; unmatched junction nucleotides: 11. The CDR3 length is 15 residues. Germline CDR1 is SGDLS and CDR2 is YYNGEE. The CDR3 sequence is CASSPGTERLTEAFF. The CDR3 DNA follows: TGTGCCAGCAGCCCGGGGACAGAGAGATTGACTGAAGCTTTCTTT.

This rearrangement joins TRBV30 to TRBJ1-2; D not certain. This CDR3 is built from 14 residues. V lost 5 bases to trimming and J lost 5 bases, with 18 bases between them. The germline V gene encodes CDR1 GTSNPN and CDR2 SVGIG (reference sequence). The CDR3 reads CAWGEGPRLYGYTF. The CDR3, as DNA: TGTGCCTGGGGTGAAGGTCCTCGGTTATATGGCTACACCTTC.

The chain's CDR3 is CASSQSRQSDAFF. CDR3 sequence (DNA): TGCGCCAGCAGTCAATCGCGCCAGAGCGATGCTTTCTTT. This chain joins TRBV23-1 and TRBJ1-1, with no clear D. TRBV23-1 is assigned to the ORF class and has an uncertain function. This CDR3 comprises 13 residues. Trimming cost V 0 bases and J 11 bases, with 13 bases left between them.

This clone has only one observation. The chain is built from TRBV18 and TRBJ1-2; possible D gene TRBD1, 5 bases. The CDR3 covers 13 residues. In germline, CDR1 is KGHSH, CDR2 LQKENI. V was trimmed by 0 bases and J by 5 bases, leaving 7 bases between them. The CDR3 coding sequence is TGTGCCAGCTCACCACCGCAGGGTTATGGCTACACCTTC. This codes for CASSPPQGYGYTF.

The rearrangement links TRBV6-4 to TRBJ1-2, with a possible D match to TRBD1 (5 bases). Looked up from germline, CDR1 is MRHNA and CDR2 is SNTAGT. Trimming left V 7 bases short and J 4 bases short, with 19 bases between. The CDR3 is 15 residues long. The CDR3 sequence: CASTPGEGLGYGYTF. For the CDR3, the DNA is TGTGCCAGCACCCCGGGGGAGGGGCTCGGCTATGGCTACACCTTC.

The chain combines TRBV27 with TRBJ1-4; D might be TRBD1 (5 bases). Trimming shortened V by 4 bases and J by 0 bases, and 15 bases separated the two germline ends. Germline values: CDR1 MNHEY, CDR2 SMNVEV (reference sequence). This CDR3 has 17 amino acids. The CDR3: CASSSLYQGTTNEKLFF. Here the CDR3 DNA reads TGTGCCAGCAGTTCGTTATATCAGGGTACAACTAATGAAAAACTGTTTTTT. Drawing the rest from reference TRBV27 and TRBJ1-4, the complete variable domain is EAQVTQNPRYLITVTGKKLTVTCSQNMNHEYMSWYRQDPGLGLRQIYYSMNVEVTDKGDVPEGYKVSRKEKRNFPLILESPSPNQTSLYFCASSSLYQGTTNEKLFFGSGTQLSVL.

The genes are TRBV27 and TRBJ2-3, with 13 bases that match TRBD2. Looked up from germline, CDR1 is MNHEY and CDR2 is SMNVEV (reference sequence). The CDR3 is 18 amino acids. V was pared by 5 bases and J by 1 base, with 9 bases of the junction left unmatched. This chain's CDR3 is CASSLRGTSGRGTDTQYF. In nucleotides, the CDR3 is TGTGCCAGCAGTCTCAGGGGAACTAGCGGGAGGGGCACAGATACGCAGTATTTT.

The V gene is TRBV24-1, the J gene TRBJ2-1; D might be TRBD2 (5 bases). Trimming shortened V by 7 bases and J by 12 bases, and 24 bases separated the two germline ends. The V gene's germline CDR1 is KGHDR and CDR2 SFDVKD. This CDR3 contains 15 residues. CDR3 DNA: TGTGCCACCAGCCTCACCTGGTCCTACAATGAGGGGCAGTTCTTC. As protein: CATSLTWSYNEGQFF.

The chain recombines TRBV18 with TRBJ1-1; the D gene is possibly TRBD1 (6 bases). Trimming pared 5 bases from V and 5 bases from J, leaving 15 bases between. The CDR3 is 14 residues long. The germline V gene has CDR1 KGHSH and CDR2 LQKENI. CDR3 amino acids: CASSAGDLRTEAFF. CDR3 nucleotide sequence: TGTGCCAGCTCAGCAGGGGACCTGAGGACTGAAGCTTTCTTT.

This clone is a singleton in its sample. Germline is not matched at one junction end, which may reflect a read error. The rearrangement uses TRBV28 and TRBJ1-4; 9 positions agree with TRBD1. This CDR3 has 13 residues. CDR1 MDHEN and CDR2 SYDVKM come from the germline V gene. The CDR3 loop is CASSGTGLQGRVF. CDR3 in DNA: TGTGCCAGCAGTGGGACAGGGCTCCAAGGCAGGGTTTTT.

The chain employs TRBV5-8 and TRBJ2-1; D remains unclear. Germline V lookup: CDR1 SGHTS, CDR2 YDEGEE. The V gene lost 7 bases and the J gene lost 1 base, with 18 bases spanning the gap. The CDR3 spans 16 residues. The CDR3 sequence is CASGSGLGVSYNEQFF. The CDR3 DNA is TGTGCCAGCGGATCCGGGCTTGGTGTTTCCTACAATGAGCAGTTCTTC.

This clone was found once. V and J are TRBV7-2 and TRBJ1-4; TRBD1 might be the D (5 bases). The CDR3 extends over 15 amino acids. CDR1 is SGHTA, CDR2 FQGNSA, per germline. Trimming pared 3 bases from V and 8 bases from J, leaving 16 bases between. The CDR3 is CASSFGGSLREKLFF. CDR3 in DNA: TGTGCCAGCAGCTTTGGGGGGTCATTGCGCGAAAAACTGTTTTTT.